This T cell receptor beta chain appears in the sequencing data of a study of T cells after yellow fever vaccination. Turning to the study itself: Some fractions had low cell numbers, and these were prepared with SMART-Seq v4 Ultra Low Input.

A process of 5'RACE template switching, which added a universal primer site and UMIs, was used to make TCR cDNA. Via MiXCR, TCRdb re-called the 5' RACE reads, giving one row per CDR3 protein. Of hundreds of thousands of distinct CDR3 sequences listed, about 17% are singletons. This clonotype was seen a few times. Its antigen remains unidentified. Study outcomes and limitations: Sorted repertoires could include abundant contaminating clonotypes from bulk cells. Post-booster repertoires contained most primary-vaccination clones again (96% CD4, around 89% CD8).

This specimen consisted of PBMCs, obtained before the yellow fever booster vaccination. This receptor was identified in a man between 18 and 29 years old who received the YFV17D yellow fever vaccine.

This CDR3 reads CASGQDREETQYF. The CDR3 nucleotides read TGTGCCAGCGGCCAAGACAGGGAGGAGACCCAGTACTTC. The chain recombines TRBV6-5 with TRBJ2-5; 7 bases agree with TRBD1. The CDR3 contains 13 residues. Germline assignment: CDR1 MNHEY and CDR2 SVGAGI. V shed 8 bases, J shed 5 bases, and the junction held 8 bases outside the gene matches.